Each of the 26 T cell receptor beta chains below was sequenced from the same sample in a study of blood T cell repertoires in COVID-19. TCRdb's copy holds only in-frame clones and misses some; the assay was immunoSEQ multiplex PCR. This table has approximately 75,000 clones, approximately 86% appearing once. The specimen was peripheral blood. Source of these receptors: a man at least 80 years old with COVID-19, enrolled during active disease.

The chain carries TRBV5-1 and TRBJ2-7; D is perhaps TRBD1 (6 bases). The CDR3 extends over 12 amino acids. Germline assignment: CDR1 SGHRS and CDR2 YFSETQ. Trimming took 4 bases from V and 6 from J, leaving 11 bases between them. The CDR3 DNA follows: TGCGCCAGCAGCATCCAGGGGTTCGAGCAGTACTTC. This gives the protein CASSIQGFEQYF. The full variable domain, with the rest looked up from reference TRBV5-1 and TRBJ2-7, is KAGVTQTPRYLIKTRGQQVTLSCSPISGHRSVSWYQQTPGQGLQFLFEYFSETQRNKGNFPGRFSGRQFSNSRSEMNVSTLELGDSALYLCASSIQGFEQYFGPGTRLTVT.

This clone has only one observation. J is TRBJ1-2 and V is TRBV29-1; D perhaps matches TRBD1 (5 bases). From germline, CDR1 is SQVTM and CDR2 ANQGSEA. This CDR3 comprises 13 residues. V lost 2 bases and J 8 bases, leaving 15 bases between the germline ends. The chain's CDR3 is CSVEFRGIGGYTF. CDR3 nucleotides: TGCAGCGTTGAATTTCGGGGGATCGGGGGCTACACCTTC.

This chain joins TRBV12-3 or TRBV12-4 and TRBJ1-2; perhaps TRBD1 as D (5 bases). Trimming shortened V by 5 bases and J by 7 bases, and 14 bases separated the two germline ends. The CDR3 loop spans 13 amino acids. CDR3 sequence: CASSLLQGSGYTF. CDR3 in DNA: TGTGCCAGCAGTCTACTCCAGGGTTCTGGCTACACCTTC.

The V call is TRBV11-3, the J call TRBJ2-2; TRBD2 matches 7 bases. This CDR3 has 17 residues. In germline, CDR1 is SGHNT, CDR2 YENEEA. After removal of 2 bases from V and 5 bases from J, the junction contained 11 bases not matched to a gene. The CDR3 DNA sequence: TGTGCCAGCAGCTTAACGGTCCTCGGGGGGAAAACCGGGGAGCTGTTTTTT. Encoded protein: CASSLTVLGGKTGELFF. Filled out from reference TRBV11-3 and TRBJ2-2, the complete variable domain reads EAGVVQSPRYKIIEKKQPVAFWCNPISGHNTLYWYLQNLGQGPELLIRYENEEAVDDSQLPKDRFSAERLKGVDSTLKIQPAELGDSAVYLCASSLTVLGGKTGELFFGEGSRLTVL.

This chain joins TRBV5-1 and TRBJ2-3, with 10 nucleotides matching TRBD2. Germline loops: CDR1 SGHRS, CDR2 YFSETQ. The ends lost 0 bases at V and 1 base at J; junction bases unmatched: 5. The CDR3 runs 17 residues. CDR3 coding DNA: TGCGCCAGCAGCTTGGAGGGAACTAGCGGGGGCACAGATACGCAGTATTTT. As protein: CASSLEGTSGGTDTQYF.

The chain uses TRBV19 and TRBJ1-5; 11 positions agree with TRBD1. The germline V gene has CDR1 LNHDA and CDR2 SQIVND (reference sequence). The CDR3 is 15 residues long. V lost 8 bases to trimming and J lost 6 bases; unmatched junction nucleotides: 9. CDR3 coding DNA: TGTGCCAGTTGCCACCGGGACAGGGGGGGTCAGCCCCAGCATTTT. This codes for CASCHRDRGGQPQHF.

V gene TRBV11-3 combines with J gene TRBJ1-3; D unclear. The CDR3 sequence is 14 residues long. With 5 bases removed from V and 1 base from J, the gap between germline ends came to 9 bases. CDR1 SGHNT and CDR2 YENEEA come from the germline V gene. The CDR3 spells CASSRRESGNTIYF. The CDR3 DNA sequence: TGTGCCAGCAGCCGCCGGGAATCTGGAAACACCATATATTTT.

The gene calls are TRBV5-1 and TRBJ1-1; no reliable D call. Trimming removed 7 bases from V and 5 bases from J, with 18 bases in between. In germline, CDR1 is SGHRS, CDR2 YFSETQ. This CDR3 comprises 14 residues. The CDR3 DNA reads TGCGCCAGCTCGAGGGCAGGTGGAGGGACTGAAGCTTTCTTT. It specifies CASSRAGGGTEAFF.

V usage is TRBV5-1 and J usage is TRBJ2-1; 9 nucleotides match TRBD1. The CDR3 consists of 13 residues. Trimming took 2 bases from V and 9 from J; bases not matched to a gene: 3. CDR1 and CDR2 from the germline V gene are SGHRS and YFSETQ. The CDR3 DNA sequence: TGCGCCAGCAGCTTAGAGACAGGGGGTGAGCAGTTCTTC. It yields the protein CASSLETGGEQFF. The full variable domain, in which reference TRBV5-1 and TRBJ2-1 provide the parts outside the CDR3, is KAGVTQTPRYLIKTRGQQVTLSCSPISGHRSVSWYQQTPGQGLQFLFEYFSETQRNKGNFPGRFSGRQFSNSRSEMNVSTLELGDSALYLCASSLETGGEQFFGPGTRLTVL.

This clone was detected once. The chain links TRBV18 to TRBJ1-2; D is unresolved. The CDR3 is made up of 13 amino acids. Germline CDR1 and CDR2: KGHSH and LQKENI. V lost 3 bases and J 0 bases, leaving 5 bases between the germline ends. The CDR3 here is CASSPRANYGYTF. CDR3 DNA sequence: TGTGCCAGCTCACCGCGAGCTAACTATGGCTACACCTTC.

V and J are TRBV6-6 and TRBJ1-2; weak D call: TRBD1 (5 bases). The germline V gene has CDR1 MNHNY and CDR2 SVGAGI (reference sequence). The V end was cut by 2 bases, the J end by 8 bases, with 15 bases between. The CDR3 loop spans 14 amino acids. The CDR3 spells CASSYPGEEKGYTF. CDR3 nucleotides: TGTGCCAGCAGTTACCCGGGGGAGGAGAAGGGCTACACCTTC.

The chain links TRBV18 to TRBJ1-1; no clear D gene. V was clipped by 3 bases and J by 4 bases, with 12 bases between them. Germline V lookup: CDR1 KGHSH, CDR2 LQKENI. The CDR3 covers 14 residues. This CDR3 reads CASSPGGLGTEAFF. As DNA, the CDR3 is TGTGCCAGCTCACCTGGAGGGTTGGGCACTGAAGCTTTCTTT.

This chain uses TRBV11-3 with TRBJ2-2, with TRBD1 matching over 7 bases. CDR1 and CDR2 (germline): SGHNT, YENEEA. The J segment lost 7 bases and the V segment lost 1 base, leaving 6 bases of the junction unmatched. This CDR3 is 15 amino acids long. The CDR3 coding sequence is TGTGCCAGCAGCTTAGCCCCGACAGGGTACGGGGAGCTGTTTTTT. This translates into CASSLAPTGYGELFF.

The V gene is TRBV3-1 (or the pseudogene TRBV3-2), the J gene TRBJ1-4; no firm D call. V was shortened by 4 bases and J by 3 bases, with 9 bases between the two germline ends. From germline, CDR1 is LGHDT and CDR2 YNNKEL (reference sequence). The CDR3 is 14 amino acids. The CDR3 spells CASSLRVSNEKLFF. DNA for the CDR3: TGTGCCAGCAGCCTCCGGGTCTCTAATGAAAAACTGTTTTTT.

The rearrangement links TRBV25-1 to TRBJ1-1; 7 nucleotides agree with TRBD1. This CDR3 has 14 residues. Germline CDR1 is MGHDK and CDR2 is SYGVNS. V was clipped by 6 bases and J by 4 bases; unmatched bases: 8. This CDR3 is CASRKGGSATEAFF. The CDR3 bases are TGTGCCAGCAGGAAAGGGGGCTCGGCCACTGAAGCTTTCTTT.

This clone was recorded only once. V gene TRBV5-6 combines with J gene TRBJ2-1, with D perhaps matching TRBD2 (6 bases). Germline-derived CDR1 and CDR2 are SGHDT and YYEEEE. V lost 2 bases, J lost 0 bases, and 9 bases lay in between. CDR3 length equals 15 residues. In nucleotides, the CDR3 is TGTGCCAGCAGCTTCTACGGGAGCTCCTACAATGAGCAGTTCTTC. This encodes CASSFYGSSYNEQFF.

This sequence joins TRBV5-1 and TRBJ1-3; 7 bases align to TRBD1. The CDR3 length is 14 residues. J was trimmed by 8 bases and V by 4 bases; bases with no gene match: 9. The germline V gene encodes CDR1 SGHRS and CDR2 YFSETQ. CDR3 amino acids: CASSPRGLTDTIYF. In nucleotides, the CDR3 is TGCGCCAGCAGCCCCAGGGGGTTAACAGACACCATATATTTT. Full variable domain (outside the CDR3, taken from reference TRBV5-1 and TRBJ1-3): KAGVTQTPRYLIKTRGQQVTLSCSPISGHRSVSWYQQTPGQGLQFLFEYFSETQRNKGNFPGRFSGRQFSNSRSEMNVSTLELGDSALYLCASSPRGLTDTIYFGEGSWLTVV.

A few counts support this clone. The chain couples TRBV7-2 to TRBJ1-2; TRBD1 matches at 8 bases. Trimming took 6 bases from V and 7 from J; bases not matched to a gene: 7. Germline V gene data show CDR1 as SGHTA and CDR2 as FQGNSA. This CDR3 is built from 13 residues. CDR3 region: CASRPGQGPGYTF. For the CDR3, the DNA is TGTGCCAGCAGACCTGGACAGGGACCTGGCTACACCTTC.

The chain combines TRBV10-1 with TRBJ2-3; no reliable D call. Between the trimmed V and J ends, which lost 6 bases and 6 bases, there was a span of 13 bases. The V gene's germline CDR1 is WNHNN and CDR2 SYGVQD (reference sequence). The CDR3 contains 13 residues. In nucleotides, the CDR3 is TGCGCCAGCAGCGAGGATGCGGTTGATACGCAGTATTTT. Its translation is CASSEDAVDTQYF.

J is TRBJ1-2 and V is TRBV9, with a weak D call TRBD1 (5 bases). The CDR3 is 17 residues long. Germline V CDR1 and CDR2: SGDLS, YYNGEE. V shed 2 bases and J shed 2 bases, with 19 bases lying between them. CDR3 protein: CASSVSSTRTLNYGYTF. In DNA form, the CDR3 reads TGTGCCAGCAGCGTGTCATCGACTCGGACACTGAACTATGGCTACACCTTC.

A single count supports this clone. V usage is TRBV18 and J usage is TRBJ2-7, with D perhaps matching TRBD1 (5 bases). This CDR3 has 13 residues. Germline lookup yields CDR1 KGHSH and CDR2 LQKENI. The germline V and J ends were trimmed by 2 bases and 7 bases, with 12 bases remaining between them. CDR3 region: CASSPGQVGEQYF. The CDR3 nucleotides are TGTGCCAGCTCACCAGGACAAGTGGGTGAGCAGTACTTC.

The V call is TRBV7-3, the J call TRBJ2-1, with 13 bases identical to TRBD2. CDR3 size: 16 residues. V was clipped by 3 bases and J by 8 bases; unmatched bases: 7. CDR1 and CDR2 (germline): SGHTA, FQGTGA. The CDR3 region is CASSFGTSGVSDEQFF. The CDR3 bases are TGTGCCAGCAGCTTCGGGACTAGCGGGGTTTCGGATGAGCAGTTCTTC.

V and J are TRBV20-1 and TRBJ2-7, with 8 bases lining up with TRBD1. The V gene end was trimmed by 3 bases and the J gene end by 4 bases; junction bases not matched to a gene: 5. This CDR3 is built from 13 residues. CDR1 is DFQATT and CDR2 is SNEGSKA in the germline V gene (reference sequence). The CDR3, as DNA: TGCAGTGCTAGTGGACAGGGTCTATACGAGCAGTACTTC. Its protein is CSASGQGLYEQYF.

The chain combines TRBV5-6 with TRBJ2-5; tentatively, D is TRBD2 (6 bases). The CDR3 covers 14 residues. Germline V lookup: CDR1 SGHDT, CDR2 YYEEEE. Between the trimmed V and J ends, which lost 6 bases and 5 bases, there was a span of 17 bases. Here the CDR3 DNA reads TGTGCCAGCAACGAGGGACTTAAAGGGGAGACCCAGTACTTC. It encodes CASNEGLKGETQYF.

CDR3 nucleotides: TGTGCCAGCAGTTCCCTCGGCTCTGGGGCCAACGTCCTGACTTTC. Protein sequence: CASSSLGSGANVLTF. The rearrangement uses TRBV27 and TRBJ2-6, with D unresolved. The CDR3 runs to 15 residues. Germline lookup yields CDR1 MNHEY and CDR2 SMNVEV (reference sequence). The germline V and J ends were trimmed by 4 bases and 0 bases, with 7 bases remaining between them.

The chain employs TRBV18 and TRBJ1-3; 7 bases fit TRBD1. The germline V gene encodes CDR1 KGHSH and CDR2 LQKENI. CDR3 length: 15 amino acids. With V trimmed by 4 bases and J by 2 bases, 5 bases remained unmatched. The CDR3 loop reads CASSRDSATGNTIYF. CDR3 nucleotides: TGTGCCAGCTCACGGGACAGTGCCACTGGAAACACCATATATTTT. Full variable domain (missing parts from reference TRBV18 and TRBJ1-3): NAGVMQNPRHLVRRRGQEARLRCSPMKGHSHVYWYRQLPEEGLKFMVYLQKENIIDESGMPKERFSAEFPKEGPSILRIQQVVRGDSAAYFCASSRDSATGNTIYFGEGSWLTVV.